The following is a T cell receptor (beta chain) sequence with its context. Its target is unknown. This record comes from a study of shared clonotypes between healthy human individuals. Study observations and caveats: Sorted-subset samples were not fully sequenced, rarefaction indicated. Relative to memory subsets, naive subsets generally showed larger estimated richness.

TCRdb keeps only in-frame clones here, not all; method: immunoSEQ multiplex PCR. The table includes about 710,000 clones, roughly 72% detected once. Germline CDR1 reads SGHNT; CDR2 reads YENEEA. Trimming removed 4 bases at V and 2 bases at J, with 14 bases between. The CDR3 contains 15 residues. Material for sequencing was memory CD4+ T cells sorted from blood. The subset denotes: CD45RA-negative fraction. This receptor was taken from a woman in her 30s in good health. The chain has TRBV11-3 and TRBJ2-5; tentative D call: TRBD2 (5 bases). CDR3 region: CASSSQTGVQETQYF. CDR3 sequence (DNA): TGTGCCAGCAGCTCTCAAACCGGGGTTCAAGAGACCCAGTACTTC.